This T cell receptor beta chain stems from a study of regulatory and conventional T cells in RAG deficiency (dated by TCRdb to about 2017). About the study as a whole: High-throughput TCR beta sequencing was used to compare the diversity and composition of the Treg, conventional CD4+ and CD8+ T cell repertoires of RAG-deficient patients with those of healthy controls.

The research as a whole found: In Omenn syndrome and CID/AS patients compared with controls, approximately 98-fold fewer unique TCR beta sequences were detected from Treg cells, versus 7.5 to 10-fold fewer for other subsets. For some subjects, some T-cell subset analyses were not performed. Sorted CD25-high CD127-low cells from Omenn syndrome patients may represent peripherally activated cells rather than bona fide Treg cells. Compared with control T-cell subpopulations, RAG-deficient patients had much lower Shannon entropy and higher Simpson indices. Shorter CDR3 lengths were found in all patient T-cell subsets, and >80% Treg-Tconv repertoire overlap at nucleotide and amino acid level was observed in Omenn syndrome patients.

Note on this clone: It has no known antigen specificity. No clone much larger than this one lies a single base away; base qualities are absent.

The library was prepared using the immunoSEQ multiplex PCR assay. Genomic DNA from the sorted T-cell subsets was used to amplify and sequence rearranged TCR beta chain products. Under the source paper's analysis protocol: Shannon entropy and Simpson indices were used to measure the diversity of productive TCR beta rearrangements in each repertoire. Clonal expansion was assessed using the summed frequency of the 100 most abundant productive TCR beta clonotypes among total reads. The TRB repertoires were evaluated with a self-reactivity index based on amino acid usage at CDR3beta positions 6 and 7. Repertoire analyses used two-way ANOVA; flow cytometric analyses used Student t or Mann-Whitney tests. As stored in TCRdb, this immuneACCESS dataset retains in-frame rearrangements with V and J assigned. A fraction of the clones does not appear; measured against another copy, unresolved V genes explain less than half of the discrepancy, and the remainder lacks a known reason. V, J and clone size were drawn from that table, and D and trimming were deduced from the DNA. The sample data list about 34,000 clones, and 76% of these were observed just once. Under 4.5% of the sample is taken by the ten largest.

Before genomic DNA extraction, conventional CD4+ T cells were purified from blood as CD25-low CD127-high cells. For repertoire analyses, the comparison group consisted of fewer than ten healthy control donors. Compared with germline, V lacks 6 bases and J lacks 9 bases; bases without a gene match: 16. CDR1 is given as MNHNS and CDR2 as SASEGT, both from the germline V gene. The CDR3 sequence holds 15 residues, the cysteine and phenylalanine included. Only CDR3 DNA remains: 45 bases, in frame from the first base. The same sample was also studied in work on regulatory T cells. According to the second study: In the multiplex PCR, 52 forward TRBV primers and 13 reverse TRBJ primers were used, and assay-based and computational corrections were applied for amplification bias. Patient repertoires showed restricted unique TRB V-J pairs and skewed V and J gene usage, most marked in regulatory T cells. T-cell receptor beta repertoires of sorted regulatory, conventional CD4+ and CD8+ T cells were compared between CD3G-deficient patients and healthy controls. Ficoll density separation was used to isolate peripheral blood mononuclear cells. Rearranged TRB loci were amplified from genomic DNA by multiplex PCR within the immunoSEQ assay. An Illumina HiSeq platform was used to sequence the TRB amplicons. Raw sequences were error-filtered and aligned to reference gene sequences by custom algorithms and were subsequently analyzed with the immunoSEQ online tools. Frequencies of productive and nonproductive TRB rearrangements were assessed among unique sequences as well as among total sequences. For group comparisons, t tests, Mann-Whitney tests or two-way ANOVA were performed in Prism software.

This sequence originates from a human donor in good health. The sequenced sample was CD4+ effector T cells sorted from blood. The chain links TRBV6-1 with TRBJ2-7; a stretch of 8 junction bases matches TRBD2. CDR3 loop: CASSLGTRGDLRQYF. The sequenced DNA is TGTGCCAGCAGCCTCGGGACTAGAGGAGATTTAAGGCAGTACTTC.